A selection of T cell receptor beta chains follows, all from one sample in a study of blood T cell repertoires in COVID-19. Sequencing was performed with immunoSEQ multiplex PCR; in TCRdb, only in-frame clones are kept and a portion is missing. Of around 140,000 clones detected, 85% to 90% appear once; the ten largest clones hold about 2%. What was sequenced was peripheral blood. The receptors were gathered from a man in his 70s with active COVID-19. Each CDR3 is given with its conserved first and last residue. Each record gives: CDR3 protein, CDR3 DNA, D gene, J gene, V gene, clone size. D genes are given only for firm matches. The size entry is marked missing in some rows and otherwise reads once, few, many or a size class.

CATSDLDGRGSSYNEQFF TGTGCCACCAGTGATTTAGACGGAAGGGGTAGCTCCTACAATGAGCAGTTCTTC . TRBJ2-1 TRBV24-1 .
CASSPPGLREQYF TGTGCCAGCAGTCCGCCGGGACTGCGGGAGCAGTACTTC . TRBJ2-7 TRBV6-5 .
CASSATGVAYEQYF TGTGCCAGCAGCGCCACAGGGGTCGCCTACGAGCAGTACTTC TRBD1 TRBJ2-7 TRBV5-5 .
CSVEPLPDTEAFF TGCAGCGTTGAGCCACTTCCTGACACTGAAGCTTTCTTT . TRBJ1-1 TRBV29-1 .
CASSQYQLAGGITGELFF TGCGCCAGCAGCCAATATCAACTAGCGGGAGGAATCACCGGGGAGCTGTTTTTT TRBD2 TRBJ2-2 TRBV4-1 .
CASRRGDSLNTEAFF TGCGCCAGCAGGCGCGGGGACAGCTTGAACACTGAAGCTTTCTTT TRBD1 TRBJ1-1 TRBV5-1 .
CASSVDRRGTIYF TGTGCCAGCAGCGTAGATAGGCGGGGCACCATATATTTT . TRBJ1-3 TRBV9 .
CASSSTGGAFF TGTGCCAGCAGTTCCACTGGAGGAGCTTTCTTT . TRBJ1-1 TRBV28 .
CASSQAGGRDTQYF TGCGCCAGCAGCCAAGCTGGGGGGAGAGATACGCAGTATTTT . TRBJ2-3 TRBV4-1 .
CASSLAASGVGYNEQFF TGTGCCAGCAGCTTAGCGGCTAGCGGGGTGGGGTACAATGAGCAGTTCTTC TRBD2 TRBJ2-1 TRBV7-2 .
CASSYNTGPGQAYGYTF TGTGCCAGCAGCTACAATACAGGCCCGGGACAGGCTTATGGCTACACCTTC TRBD1 TRBJ1-2 TRBV9 .
CASRFHTSGRISTGELFF TGTGCCAGCAGGTTCCATACTAGCGGGAGAATATCTACCGGGGAGCTGTTTTTT TRBD2 TRBJ2-2 TRBV11-2 .
CASSPMGGSYEQYF TGTGCCAGCAGCCCCATGGGCGGGAGTTACGAGCAGTACTTC TRBD2 TRBJ2-7 TRBV11-2 .
CATSDGTGNTEAFF TGTGCCACCAGTGATGGGACAGGTAACACTGAAGCTTTCTTT TRBD1 TRBJ1-1 TRBV24-1 once
CASSNSGGTQYF TGTGCCAGCAGTAACTCCGGGGGGACCCAGTACTTC . TRBJ2-5 TRBV6-2/TRBV6-3 .
CASSEEPGGNHEQYF TGTGCCAGCAGTGAAGAACCGGGGGGCAACCACGAGCAGTACTTC . TRBJ2-7 TRBV6-1 .
CASSTGLYYEQYF TGTGCCAGTAGTACGGGACTTTACTACGAGCAGTACTTC . TRBJ2-7 TRBV19 .
CASSPQGGLAGVVQFF TGTGCCAGCAGCCCCCAAGGGGGACTAGCGGGAGTCGTACAGTTCTTC TRBD2 TRBJ2-1 TRBV7-9 .
CASSVGQGGYEQYF TGCGCCAGCAGCGTGGGACAGGGAGGCTACGAGCAGTACTTC TRBD1 TRBJ2-7 TRBV5-1 few
CASSAPTGTGGENEQFF TGTGCCAGCAGCGCACCCACCGGGACAGGGGGAGAAAATGAGCAGTTCTTC TRBD1 TRBJ2-1 TRBV9 once
CASSLLPGDTEAFF TGTGCCAGCAGCTTACTTCCGGGGGACACTGAAGCTTTCTTT . TRBJ1-1 TRBV7-2 once
CASRVALGETQYF TGCGCCAGCAGAGTAGCCCTGGGAGAGACCCAGTACTTC . TRBJ2-5 TRBV5-1 once
CATSELAGGEQFF TGTGCCACCAGTGAGCTAGCGGGAGGTGAGCAGTTCTTC TRBD2 TRBJ2-1 TRBV24-1 .
CASSIRGQGRHEQYF TGTGCCAGTAGTATCAGAGGACAGGGGCGGCACGAGCAGTACTTC TRBD1 TRBJ2-7 TRBV19 .
CAIQGARNEKLFF TGTGCCATTCAGGGGGCGCGGAATGAAAAACTGTTTTTT TRBD1 TRBJ1-4 TRBV28 .
CASSLSGYTEAFF TGCGCCAGCAGCCTCTCCGGGTACACTGAAGCTTTCTTT . TRBJ1-1 TRBV10-1 .
CASSPNLPAEAFF TGTGCCAGCAGTCCAAACCTCCCGGCTGAAGCTTTCTTT . TRBJ1-1 TRBV28 .
CASSRTSGSPSYMSEQFF TGTGCCAGCAGCCGGACTAGCGGGAGCCCGAGTTACATGAGCGAGCAGTTCTTC TRBD2 TRBJ2-1 TRBV4-2 .
CASNRREGTDTQYF TGCGCCAGCAATAGACGGGAGGGAACAGATACGCAGTATTTT TRBD2 TRBJ2-3 TRBV5-1 .
CASSLGGFSSYNEQFF TGTGCCAGCAGTTTAGGAGGGTTCAGCTCCTACAATGAGCAGTTCTTC . TRBJ2-1 TRBV28 .